What follows are 2 T cell receptor beta chains derived from one specimen sequenced in a study of vaccination and CD4 T cells after COVID-19. Which antigens these TCRs recognize remains unknown. Cultured CD4+ T-cell DNA underwent Oncomine TCR Beta short-read sequencing. Each CDR3 protein is one row after TCRdb ran MiXCR on the PCR reads. The sample records 10,000 to 15,000 distinct CDR3 sequences, roughly 52% being singletons. Treatment indicated: roughly nine-day PBMC culture with coronavirus spike peptide pools or control peptides (ViraFEST assay). The sequencing input was CD4+ T cells from blood, cultured in vitro. These receptors were obtained from a human donor who had recovered from COVID-19.

The CDR3 coding sequence is TGTGCCAGCTCATCGAACTACGAGCAGTACTTC. It yields the protein CASSSNYEQYF. The chain recombines TRBV18 with TRBJ2-7; no firm D call. V lost 5 bases, J lost 3 bases, and 5 bases lay in between. CDR3 size: 11 residues. Germline V CDR1 and CDR2: KGHSH, LQKENI. Based on the CDR3 plus reference TRBV18 and TRBJ2-7, the full variable domain is NAGVMQNPRHLVRRRGQEARLRCSPMKGHSHVYWYRQLPEEGLKFMVYLQKENIIDESGMPKERFSAEFPKEGPSILRIQQVVRGDSAAYFCASSSNYEQYFGPGTRLTVT.

The genes are TRBV30 and TRBJ1-5, with D unresolved. Germline-derived CDR1 and CDR2 are GTSNPN and SVGIG (reference sequence). The V gene lost 3 bases and the J gene lost 3 bases, with 18 bases spanning the gap. The CDR3 has 16 amino acids. The CDR3 sequence is CAWSDSSWGSNQPQHF. DNA for the CDR3: TGTGCCTGGAGCGATTCCTCCTGGGGTTCCAATCAGCCCCAGCATTTT. Variable domain in full (rest from reference TRBV30 and TRBJ1-5): SQTIHQWPATLVQPVGSPLSLECTVEGTSNPNLYWYRQAAGRGLQLLFYSVGIGQISSEVPQNLSASRPQDRQFILSSKKLLLSDSGFYLCAWSDSSWGSNQPQHFGDGTRLSIL.